The subject of this entry is one T cell receptor beta chain. Authors' processing steps: Reference gene primer amplification in the assay estimated nucleated cell counts. Repertoires were generated with immunoSEQ multiplex PCR, while TCRdb's copy carries only in-frame clones and drops some. That table gives V, J and clone size, and the DNA gave D and trimming. The sample includes under 250,000 clones, 84% of them seen just once. The sample belongs to a study of blood T cell repertoires in COVID-19. About the research overall: Acute-phase and convalescent COVID-19 samples originated in the United States, Italy and Spain. T cells, B-cell-depleted T cells, or PBMCs provided the cDNA or gDNA that served as material.

The germline CDR1 and CDR2 sequences are MGHDK and SYGVNS. The CDR3 has 14 residues. V was shortened by 5 bases and J by 5 bases, with 15 bases between the two germline ends. The chain is built from TRBV25-1 and TRBJ1-2, with D maybe TRBD1 (5 bases). The specimen was peripheral blood. The sequence derives from a woman in her thirties or forties who had recovered from COVID-19. The DNA for the CDR3 is TGTGCCAGCAGTAAGACAGATAGGGCGTATGGCTACACCTTC. It specifies CASSKTDRAYGYTF.